The 8 T cell receptor beta chains given below trace back to one sample, sequenced in a study of T cell changes during pregnancy in multiple sclerosis. The table came from immunoSEQ multiplex PCR; TCRdb's copy has only in-frame clones and leaves some out. The table has 81,000 or so clones, about 89% seen once. The source material was PBMCs, sampled in the first trimester of pregnancy. These receptors originate from a female donor in good health, serving as a control in a pregnancy study. Some clones in this sample may be carry-over from other donors' samples.

This clone was detected only once. CDR3 DNA sequence: TGCGCCAGCAGGGTACGGGACAGGGAAATCTCAAGGGGCTATGGCTACACCTTC. This sequence encodes CASRVRDREISRGYGYTF. V gene TRBV5-1 combines with J gene TRBJ1-2; TRBD1 matches at 9 bases. This CDR3 region has 18 residues. Trimming removed 5 bases from V and 4 bases from J; junction bases left unmatched: 18. The germline CDR1 and CDR2 sequences are SGHRS and YFSETQ.

This clone was seen just once. The chain employs TRBV19 and TRBJ1-5; D is undetermined. CDR3 size: 13 residues. Trimming pared 5 bases from V and 10 bases from J, leaving 15 bases between. CDR1 is LNHDA, CDR2 SQIVND, per germline (reference sequence). The CDR3: CASSADGEEPQHF. DNA of the CDR3: TGTGCCAGTAGTGCGGACGGGGAGGAACCCCAGCATTTT.

The genes are TRBV5-6 and TRBJ2-2; possible D gene TRBD1, 7 bases. Germline CDR1 is SGHDT and CDR2 is YYEEEE. The ends were cut back, 4 bases at V and 5 bases at J, with 21 bases in the middle. The CDR3 contains 17 residues. The CDR3 reads CASSLRGESDNTGELFF. CDR3 DNA: TGTGCCAGCAGCCTCAGGGGGGAAAGTGATAATACCGGGGAGCTGTTTTTT.

This chain joins TRBV27 and TRBJ1-1; D uncertain. Trimming took 4 bases from V and 6 from J, leaving 18 bases between them. CDR1 and CDR2 from the germline V gene are MNHEY and SMNVEV (reference sequence). CDR3 length: 15 residues. CDR3 DNA: TGTGCCAGCAGTTCTCCCGTCACCCGGGGAGCTGAAGCTTTCTTT. Amino acid sequence: CASSSPVTRGAEAFF.

The rearrangement uses TRBV9 and TRBJ2-1, with TRBD2 matching over 9 bases. CDR3 length equals 15 residues. V shed 4 bases, J shed 3 bases, and the junction held 5 bases outside the gene matches. The germline V gene encodes CDR1 SGDLS and CDR2 YYNGEE. The CDR3 bases are TGTGCCAGCAGCTTTCGACTAGCGGACTACAATGAGCAGTTCTTC. Its protein product is CASSFRLADYNEQFF.

This clone has just one count. The V and J genes are TRBV4-1 and TRBJ2-7; 11 bases map to TRBD2. V lost 1 base to trimming and J lost 1 base; unmatched junction nucleotides: 6. From germline, CDR1 is MGHRA and CDR2 YSYEKL. This CDR3 has 17 residues. CDR3 DNA: TGCGCCAGCAGCCAAGCCCGACTAGCGGGGTCATCCTACGAGCAGTACTTC. Amino acids: CASSQARLAGSSYEQYF.

The chain carries TRBV4-2 and TRBJ2-2; 8 bases line up with TRBD1. Germline V gives CDR1 LGHNA, CDR2 YNFKEQ. V trimming: 1 base; J trimming: 6 bases; junction bases outside the gene matches: 7. This CDR3 is 16 amino acids long. The CDR3 reads CASSQVLGQGPGELFF. The CDR3 region has the DNA TGTGCCAGCAGCCAAGTCCTTGGACAGGGTCCCGGGGAGCTGTTTTTT.

The chain's CDR3 is CASGRGLGNEKLFF. CDR3 DNA: TGTGCCAGCGGGCGGGGGCTCGGAAATGAAAAACTGTTTTTT. The chain carries TRBV28 and TRBJ1-4; possible D gene TRBD1, 6 bases. The V gene lost 8 bases and the J gene lost 5 bases, with 15 bases spanning the gap. CDR1 MDHEN and CDR2 SYDVKM come from the germline V gene. The CDR3 has 14 residues.